The rows below give T cell receptor beta chains drawn from one sample of a study of OX40 agonist ivuxolimab in advanced cancers. This table comes from immunoSEQ multiplex PCR, and its TCRdb copy is limited to in-frame clones, with some not included. The data show some 29,000 clones, approximately 91% seen once. The material sequenced was CD4+ or CD8+ T cells sorted from blood, taken in a trial of the OX40 agonist ivuxolimab. The source of these receptors is an adult with an advanced solid tumor such as melanoma, head and neck, liver or kidney cancer. CDR3s include the opening cysteine and the closing phenylalanine or tryptophan. D genes are given only for firm matches. Part of the rows lack a size; the others show once, few, many or a class for expanded clones.

v_call,d_call,clone_size,j_call,cdr3_aa,cdr3_nt
TRBV7-8,.,.,TRBJ2-7,CASSYLLESEQYF,TGTGCCAGCAGCTACCTACTAGAGAGCGAGCAGTACTTC
TRBV7-8,TRBD2,.,TRBJ2-1,CASSASLAGGPSTQFF,TGTGCCAGCAGCGCCTCATTAGCGGGAGGGCCCTCAACACAGTTCTTC
TRBV6-5,.,.,TRBJ1-2,CASSYSNGERTYGYTF,TGTGCCAGCAGTTACTCGAATGGAGAAAGAACCTATGGCTACACCTTC
TRBV6-5,TRBD1,.,TRBJ2-7,CASAGGSNSYEQYF,TGTGCCAGCGCAGGGGGTAGCAACTCCTACGAGCAGTACTTC
TRBV7-3,.,.,TRBJ2-3,CASSLQSTDTQYF,TGTGCCAGCAGCTTACAGAGCACAGATACGCAGTATTTT
TRBV6-5,.,.,TRBJ2-2,CASSEAVGELFF,TGTGCCAGCAGTGAAGCGGTCGGGGAGCTGTTTTTT
TRBV27,.,.,TRBJ2-3,CASSLVGGWVHTDTQYF,TGTGCCAGCAGTTTAGTTGGCGGTTGGGTACACACAGATACGCAGTATTTT
TRBV5-1,TRBD2,.,TRBJ2-4,CASSLEVGAGGNIQYF,TGCGCCAGCAGCTTGGAGGTGGGCGCGGGAGGGAACATTCAGTACTTC
TRBV13,TRBD1,.,TRBJ2-1,CASNPRTGGENEQFF,TGTGCCAGCAATCCCCGGACAGGGGGCGAGAATGAGCAGTTCTTC
TRBV6-5,.,.,TRBJ2-6,CASSWGGGEGPQTF,TGTGCCAGCAGTTGGGGAGGGGGCGAAGGGCCCCAAACTTTC
TRBV27,.,.,TRBJ2-2,CASSPYITLSTGELFF,TGTGCCAGCAGTCCCTACATAACGCTTAGCACCGGGGAGCTGTTTTTT
TRBV2,.,.,TRBJ1-5,CASSPRRGSNQPQHF,TGTGCCAGCAGTCCCCGCAGGGGTAGCAATCAGCCCCAGCATTTT
TRBV7-2,.,.,TRBJ2-3,CASSVGPDTQYF,TGTGCCAGCAGCGTGGGACCAGATACGCAGTATTTT
TRBV6-1,.,.,TRBJ1-1,CASRERGGARNTEAFF,TGTGCCAGCAGGGAAAGAGGGGGGGCCAGGAACACTGAAGCTTTCTTT
TRBV6-6,TRBD2,.,TRBJ2-2,CASSFGLARAGELFF,TGTGCCAGCAGCTTCGGACTAGCGAGAGCCGGGGAGCTGTTTTTT
TRBV29-1,.,.,TRBJ1-2,CSVVGAANYGYTF,TGCAGCGTTGTGGGTGCAGCTAACTATGGCTACACCTTC
TRBV10-3,.,.,TRBJ1-3,CAISGGDSPAKNTIYF,TGTGCCATCAGTGGAGGAGACAGTCCGGCGAAAAACACCATATATTTT
TRBV6-5,.,.,TRBJ2-1,CASSVQGYNEQFF,TGTGCCAGCAGTGTCCAGGGCTACAATGAGCAGTTCTTC
TRBV29-1,.,.,TRBJ2-2,CSVEGTGLSGELFF,TGCAGCGTTGAAGGTACGGGACTCTCCGGGGAGCTGTTTTTT
TRBV11-2,.,.,TRBJ1-1,CASSSLRRSEAFF,TGTGCCAGCAGTTCGCTCAGGAGGTCTGAAGCTTTCTTT
TRBV7-3,.,.,TRBJ2-3,CASSQPGGTDTQYF,TGTGCCAGCAGCCAACCGGGGGGCACAGATACGCAGTATTTT
TRBV1,.,.,TRBJ2-7,CTSSQPTNYEQYF,TGCACCAGCAGCCAACCTACCAACTACGAGCAGTACTTC
TRBV7-7,.,.,TRBJ2-5,CASSSSDMGTQYF,TGTGCCAGCAGCTCTAGTGATATGGGGACCCAGTACTTC
TRBV29-1,.,.,TRBJ1-2,CSVDAGHLNYGYTF,TGCAGCGTTGATGCTGGACACCTTAACTATGGCTACACCTTC
TRBV19,.,.,TRBJ1-1,CASSLGRTEAFF,TGTGCCAGTAGTTTGGGGCGAACTGAAGCTTTCTTT
TRBV6-5,.,.,TRBJ2-5,CASSYGAGPQETQYF,TGTGCCAGCAGTTACGGGGCGGGACCCCAAGAGACCCAGTACTTC
TRBV7-9,.,once,TRBJ1-2,CASSLGGLDYGYTF,TGTGCCAGCAGCTTAGGAGGGTTAGACTATGGCTACACCTTC
TRBV5-1,.,.,TRBJ1-2,CASSGLGAELNYGYTF,TGCGCCAGCAGCGGATTAGGGGCAGAACTAAACTATGGCTACACCTTC
TRBV6-5,.,.,TRBJ1-1,CASTDGGTEAFF,TGTGCCAGCACCGACGGGGGAACTGAAGCTTTCTTT
TRBV25-1,.,.,TRBJ2-5,CASSAGPQETQYF,TGTGCCAGCAGTGCTGGGCCCCAAGAGACCCAGTACTTC
TRBV15,TRBD2,.,TRBJ2-7,CATSRGKPGLAGEQYF,TGTGCCACCAGCAGAGGGAAACCGGGACTAGCGGGCGAGCAGTACTTC
TRBV5-4,.,.,TRBJ1-5,CASSQDRYSNQPQHF,TGCGCCAGCAGCCAAGACAGGTATAGCAATCAGCCCCAGCATTTT
TRBV7-6,TRBD2,.,TRBJ2-1,CASSLGAGVNNEQFF,TGTGCCAGCAGCTTAGGAGCGGGAGTCAACAATGAGCAGTTCTTC
TRBV28,.,.,TRBJ1-1,CASSLSEGRTEAFF,TGTGCCAGCAGTTTATCCGAGGGGAGGACTGAAGCTTTCTTT
TRBV27,TRBD1,.,TRBJ2-1,CASSTGGPYNEQFF,TGTGCCAGCAGTACAGGGGGACCCTACAATGAGCAGTTCTTC
TRBV7-2,.,.,TRBJ2-1,CASSLGRYNEQFF,TGTGCCAGCAGCTTAGGACGATACAATGAGCAGTTCTTC
TRBV6-5,.,.,TRBJ2-5,CASKQNQETQYF,TGTGCCAGCAAACAGAACCAAGAGACCCAGTACTTC
TRBV4-1,.,.,TRBJ1-1,CASSLRDTEAFF,TGCGCCAGCAGCCTCAGGGACACTGAAGCTTTCTTT
TRBV5-4,TRBD2,.,TRBJ2-5,CASSLPEGGPRETQYF,TGTGCCAGCAGCTTGCCTGAGGGAGGGCCGAGAGAGACCCAGTACTTC
TRBV6-6,.,.,TRBJ2-7,CASSYLRQSYEQYF,TGTGCCAGCAGTTACTTGCGACAATCGTACGAGCAGTACTTC
TRBV4-3,.,.,TRBJ2-1,CASSGRGTRSSYNEQFF,TGCGCCAGCAGCGGGCGAGGGACGCGAAGCTCCTACAATGAGCAGTTCTTC
TRBV7-5,.,.,TRBJ2-3,CASSPGTRAPDTQYF,TGTGCCAGCAGCCCCGGGACTAGGGCCCCAGATACGCAGTATTTT
TRBV5-1,TRBD1,.,TRBJ2-1,CASRDRRPDNEQFF,TGCGCCAGCCGGGACAGGCGACCTGACAATGAGCAGTTCTTC